This TCR beta chain comes out of a study of blood T cell repertoires in COVID-19. Across the whole study: Acute and convalescent COVID-19 specimens originated in the United States, Italy and Spain. Sample material is recorded as cDNA or gDNA derived from T cells, B-cell-depleted T cells, or PBMCs.

Per the original methods: How many nucleated cells were present was estimated from reference gene primer amplification. The protocol was immunoSEQ multiplex PCR, while the TCRdb copy is restricted to in-frame clones and leaves out a portion. V, J and clone size are those of that table, while D and trimming were read from the DNA. The sample lists approximately 400,000 clones, more than 75% seen once, with around 1.1% in the top ten. In germline, CDR1 is MNHNY, CDR2 SVGAGI (reference sequence). The CDR3 is made up of 16 amino acids. After removal of 5 bases from V and 4 bases from J, the junction contained 5 bases not matched to a gene.

The sequenced sample consisted of peripheral blood. The clonotype was recovered from a human donor with acute or convalescent COVID-19. The donor label of this sample is uncertain. This sequence joins TRBV6-6 and TRBJ2-6, with TRBD1 identical over 10 bases. CDR3 coding DNA: TGTGCCAGCAGTCGACAGGGGGCGGCGGGGGCCAACGTCCTGACTTTC. This encodes CASSRQGAAGANVLTF.